A selection of T cell receptor beta chains follows, all from one sample in a study of vaccination and CD4 T cells after COVID-19. These receptors are not linked to any known antigen. MiXCR was run by TCRdb on the PCR reads, yielding one entry per CDR3 protein. The sample lists about 19,000 distinct CDR3 sequences; under 65% were seen once. The specimen was CD4+ T cells from blood, cultured in vitro, collected after SARS-CoV-2 vaccination. Receptors originate from a human donor who had recovered from COVID-19. The CDR3 runs from the conserved cysteine through the conserved F or W.

V gene	J gene	CDR3 protein
TRBV6-1	TRBJ2-7	CASIERTSGSYEQYF
TRBV30	TRBJ1-1	CAWRGVGWNTEAFF
TRBV2	TRBJ2-7	CASSRRDRVSYEQYF
TRBV6-1	TRBJ1-1	CASSNTEGRKAFF
TRBV5-1	TRBJ1-1	CASSFPRENTEAFF
TRBV28	TRBJ1-5	CASSFQDNQPQHF
TRBV19	TRBJ1-5	CASSSRDRGGQPQHF
TRBV12-3/TRBV12-4	TRBJ2-1	CASSLSGTAYNEQFF
TRBV7-2	TRBJ2-7	CASSFRGTYEQYF
TRBV4-1	TRBJ2-6	CASSQGQSGANVLTF
TRBV6-2/TRBV6-3	TRBJ1-2	CASSYSGLDSNYGYTF